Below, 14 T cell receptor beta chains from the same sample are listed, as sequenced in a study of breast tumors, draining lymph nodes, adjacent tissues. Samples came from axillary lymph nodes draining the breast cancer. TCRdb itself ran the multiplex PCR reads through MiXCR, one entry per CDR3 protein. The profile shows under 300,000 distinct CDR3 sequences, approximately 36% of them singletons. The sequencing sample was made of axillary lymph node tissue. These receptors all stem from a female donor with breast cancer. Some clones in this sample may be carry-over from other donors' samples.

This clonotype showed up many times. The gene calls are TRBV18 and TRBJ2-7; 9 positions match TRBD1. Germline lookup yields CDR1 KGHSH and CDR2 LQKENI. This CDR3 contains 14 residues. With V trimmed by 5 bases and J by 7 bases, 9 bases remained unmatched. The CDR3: CASSSRDRVGEQYF. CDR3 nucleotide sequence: TGTGCCAGCTCAAGCCGGGACAGGGTAGGAGAGCAGTACTTC.

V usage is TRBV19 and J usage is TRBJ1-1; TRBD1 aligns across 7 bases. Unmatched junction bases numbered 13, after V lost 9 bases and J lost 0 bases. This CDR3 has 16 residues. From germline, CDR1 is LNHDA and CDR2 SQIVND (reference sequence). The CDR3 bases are TGTGCCAGCCTCGCGACGGACAGGCCTTTGAACACTGAAGCTTTCTTT. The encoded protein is CASLATDRPLNTEAFF.

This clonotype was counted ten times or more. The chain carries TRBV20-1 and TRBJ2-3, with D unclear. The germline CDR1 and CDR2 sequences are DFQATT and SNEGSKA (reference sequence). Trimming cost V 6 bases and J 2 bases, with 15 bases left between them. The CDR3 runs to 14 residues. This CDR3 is CSASSVGFTDTQYF. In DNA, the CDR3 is TGCAGTGCCTCTTCGGTGGGATTCACAGATACGCAGTATTTT.

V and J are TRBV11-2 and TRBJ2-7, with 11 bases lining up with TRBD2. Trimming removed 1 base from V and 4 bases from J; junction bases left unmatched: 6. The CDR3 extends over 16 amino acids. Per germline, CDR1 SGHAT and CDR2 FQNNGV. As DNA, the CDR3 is TGTGCCAGCAGCTTAGGTACTAGCGGGAGTTCTTACGAGCAGTACTTC. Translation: CASSLGTSGSSYEQYF. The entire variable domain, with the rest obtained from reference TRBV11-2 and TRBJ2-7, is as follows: EAGVAQSPRYKIIEKRQSVAFWCNPISGHATLYWYQQILGQGPKLLIQFQNNGVVDDSQLPKDRFSAERLKGVDSTLKIQPAKLEDSAVYLCASSLGTSGSSYEQYFGPGTRLTVT.

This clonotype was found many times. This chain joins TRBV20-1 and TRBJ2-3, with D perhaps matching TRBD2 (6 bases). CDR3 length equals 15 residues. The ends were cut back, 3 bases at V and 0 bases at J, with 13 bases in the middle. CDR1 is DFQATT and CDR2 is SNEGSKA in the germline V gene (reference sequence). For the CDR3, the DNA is TGCAGTGCTAGTCCTACCGGGACTAGCACAGATACGCAGTATTTT. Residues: CSASPTGTSTDTQYF.

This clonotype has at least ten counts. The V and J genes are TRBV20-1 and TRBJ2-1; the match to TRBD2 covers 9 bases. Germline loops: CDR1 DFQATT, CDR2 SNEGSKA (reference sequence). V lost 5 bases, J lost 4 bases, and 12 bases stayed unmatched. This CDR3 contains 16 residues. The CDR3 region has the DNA TGCAGTGCTTCTCCCAAGACTAGCGGAGAATACAATGAGCAGTTCTTC. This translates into CSASPKTSGEYNEQFF.

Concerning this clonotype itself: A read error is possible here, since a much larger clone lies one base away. CDR3 amino acids: CASVADYNGQFF. In DNA form, the CDR3 reads TGTGCCAGCGTGGCAGACTACAATGGGCAGTTCTTC. The rearrangement uses TRBV10-3 and TRBJ2-1, with TRBD2 as a possible D gene (5 bases). CDR3 length: 12 amino acids. The V gene's germline CDR1 is ENHRY and CDR2 SYGVKD.

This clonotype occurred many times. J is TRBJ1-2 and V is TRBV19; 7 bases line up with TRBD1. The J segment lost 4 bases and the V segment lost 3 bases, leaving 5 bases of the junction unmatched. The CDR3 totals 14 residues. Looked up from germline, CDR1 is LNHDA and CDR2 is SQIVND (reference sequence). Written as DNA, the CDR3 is TGTGCCAGTAGTATCCGGGACAGCCTCTATGGCTACACCTTC. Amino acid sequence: CASSIRDSLYGYTF.

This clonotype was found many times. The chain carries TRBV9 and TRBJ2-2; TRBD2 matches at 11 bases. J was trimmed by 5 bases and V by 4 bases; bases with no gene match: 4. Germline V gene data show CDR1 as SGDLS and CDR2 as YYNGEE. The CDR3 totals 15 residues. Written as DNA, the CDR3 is TGTGCCAGCAGCCCTCGGACTAGCGGGACCGGGGAGCTGTTTTTT. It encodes CASSPRTSGTGELFF.

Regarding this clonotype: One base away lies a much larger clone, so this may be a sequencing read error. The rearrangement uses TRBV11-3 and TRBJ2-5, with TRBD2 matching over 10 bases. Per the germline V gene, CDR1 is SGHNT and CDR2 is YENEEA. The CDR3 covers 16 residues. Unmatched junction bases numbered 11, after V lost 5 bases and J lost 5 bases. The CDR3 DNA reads TGTGCCAGCAGCCCTAGTAGGCTAGCGGGAGCTGAGACCCAGTACTTC. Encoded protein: CASSPSRLAGAETQYF.

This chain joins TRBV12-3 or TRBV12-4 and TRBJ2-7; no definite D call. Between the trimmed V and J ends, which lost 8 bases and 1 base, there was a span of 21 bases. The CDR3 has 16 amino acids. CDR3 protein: CASGRGDRAWSYEQYF. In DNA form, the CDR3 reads TGTGCCAGCGGCCGCGGCGACCGAGCCTGGTCCTACGAGCAGTACTTC.

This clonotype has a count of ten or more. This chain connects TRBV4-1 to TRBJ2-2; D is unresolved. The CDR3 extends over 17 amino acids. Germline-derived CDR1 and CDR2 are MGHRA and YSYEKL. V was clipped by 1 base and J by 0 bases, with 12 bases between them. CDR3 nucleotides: TGCGCCAGCAGCCAAGGATCAGCTTCCGCGAACACCGGGGAGCTGTTTTTT. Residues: CASSQGSASANTGELFF.

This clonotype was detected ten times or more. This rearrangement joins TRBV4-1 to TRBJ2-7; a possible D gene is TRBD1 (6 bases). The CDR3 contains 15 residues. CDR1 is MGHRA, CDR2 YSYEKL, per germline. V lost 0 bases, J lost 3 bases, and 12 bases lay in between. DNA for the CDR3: TGCGCCAGCAGCCAAGACCCGACAGGACGCTACGAGCAGTACTTC. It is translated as CASSQDPTGRYEQYF.

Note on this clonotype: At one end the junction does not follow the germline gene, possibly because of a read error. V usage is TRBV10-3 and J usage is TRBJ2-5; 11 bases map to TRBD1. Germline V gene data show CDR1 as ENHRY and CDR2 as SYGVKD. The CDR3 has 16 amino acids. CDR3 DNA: TGTGCCACCAGTCCCGGGACAGGGGGGAGATCGGAGACCCAGTACTTC. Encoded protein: CATSPGTGGRSETQYF.